Here is one T cell receptor beta chain with its context. Its cognate antigen is unknown. The source of the sample is a study of a mutant IDH1 vaccine in newly diagnosed glioma. The method was immunoSEQ multiplex PCR; TCRdb's version includes in-frame clones alone and lacks a portion of them. Among 45,000 to 70,000 clones listed, around 81% were seen once. Time point reported: week 5, during vaccination. Each vaccine dose was 300 ug of mutant IDH1 20-mer peptide, with topical imiquimod. CDR3 size: 13 residues. Trimming left V 6 bases short and J 5 bases short, with 10 bases between. The germline gives CDR1 SNHLY, CDR2 FYNNEI.

The sample was PBMCs, taken from a glioma patient whose treatment included an IDH1 peptide vaccine. The V gene is TRBV2, the J gene TRBJ1-4, with D possibly TRBD1 on 5 matching bases. This TCR was recovered from a man aged 25 to 45 with glioma. CDR3 residues: CASRKGLNEKLFF. The CDR3 DNA sequence: TGTGCCAGCAGGAAGGGGCTCAATGAAAAACTGTTTTTT.